Below are 18 T cell receptor beta chains sequenced from a single sample in a study of T cell repertoires in cytomegalovirus infection. TCRdb analysed the reads with MiXCR anew, one entry per CDR3 protein. The sample holds around 210,000 distinct CDR3 sequences, about 5.9% seen once. Material: PBMCs. These receptors all come from a human donor in good health (CMV status not recorded). Some clones in this sample may be carry-over from other donors' samples.

The genes are TRBV19 and TRBJ2-3; TRBD1 matches 11 bases. This CDR3 comprises 15 residues. Germline trimming cut 7 bases from V and 4 bases from J; bases unmatched to any gene: 7. Germline CDR1 reads LNHDA; CDR2 reads SQIVND (reference sequence). The CDR3 loop is CASKDSGQGADTQYF. CDR3 bases: TGTGCCAGTAAGGATTCGGGACAGGGGGCAGATACGCAGTATTTT. The full variable domain, in which reference TRBV19 and TRBJ2-3 provide the parts outside the CDR3, is DGGITQSPKYLFRKEGQNVTLSCEQNLNHDAMYWYRQDPGQGLRLIYYSQIVNDFQKGDIAEGYSVSREKKESFPLTVTSAQKNPTAFYLCASKDSGQGADTQYFGPGTRLTVL.

This clonotype was recorded at least ten times. This sequence joins TRBV20-1 and TRBJ2-1; the match to TRBD1 covers 7 bases. The trim removed 6 bases at V and 2 bases at J, leaving 7 bases unmatched. CDR1 DFQATT and CDR2 SNEGSKA come from the germline V gene (reference sequence). The CDR3 extends over 14 amino acids. The CDR3 region has the DNA TGCAGTGCGTTGACAGGGAGCGCCTACAATGAGCAGTTCTTC. Translated: CSALTGSAYNEQFF.

This clonotype was recorded at least ten times. The CDR3 protein is CASSVDSGANVLTF. The CDR3 coding sequence is TGCGCCAGCAGCGTAGACTCTGGGGCCAACGTCCTGACTTTC. The chain joins TRBV5-1 to TRBJ2-6; no clear D gene. V was pared by 4 bases and J by 0 bases, with 5 bases between. Germline values: CDR1 SGHRS, CDR2 YFSETQ. The CDR3 is 14 amino acids.

This clonotype has at least ten counts. The J gene is TRBJ2-5, the V gene TRBV5-1; tentatively, D is TRBD2 (6 bases). The V gene lost 3 bases and the J gene lost 2 bases, with 14 bases spanning the gap. The germline V gene has CDR1 SGHRS and CDR2 YFSETQ. This CDR3 has 15 residues. Here the CDR3 reads CASSSGTAPQETQYF. The DNA for the CDR3 is TGCGCCAGCAGCTCCGGGACTGCTCCTCAAGAGACCCAGTACTTC. Looking up the rest from reference TRBV5-1 and TRBJ2-5 gives the full variable domain: KAGVTQTPRYLIKTRGQQVTLSCSPISGHRSVSWYQQTPGQGLQFLFEYFSETQRNKGNFPGRFSGRQFSNSRSEMNVSTLELGDSALYLCASSSGTAPQETQYFGPGTRLLVL.

This clonotype appeared many times. The chain carries TRBV20-1 and TRBJ2-1, with D perhaps matching TRBD2 (5 bases). The CDR3 runs to 15 residues. The ends were cut back, 6 bases at V and 7 bases at J, with 22 bases in the middle. From germline, CDR1 is DFQATT and CDR2 SNEGSKA (reference sequence). The CDR3 spells CSAREPSRGVNEQFF. In DNA form, the CDR3 reads TGCAGTGCCCGCGAGCCGTCTCGGGGAGTAAATGAGCAGTTCTTC.

This sequence joins TRBV28 and TRBJ1-1, with 9 bases aligning to TRBD1. Germline V gene lookup returns CDR1 MDHEN and CDR2 SYDVKM. The CDR3 runs 17 residues. V lost 5 bases to trimming and J lost 5 bases; unmatched junction nucleotides: 15. The CDR3 DNA reads as TGTGCCAGCAGTGCGTTCGGGACAGGGCCGTGGGAGACTGAAGCTTTCTTT. Its translation: CASSAFGTGPWETEAFF.

Only a few counts were recorded for this clonotype. This chain links TRBV4-3 with TRBJ2-1; no clear D. The CDR3 spans 13 residues. Trimming shortened V by 4 bases and J by 7 bases, and 11 bases separated the two germline ends. Per the germline V gene, CDR1 is LGHNA and CDR2 is YSLEER. The CDR3 bases are TGCGCCAGCAGCCGTCGTTTGGATAATGAGCAGTTCTTC. It specifies CASSRRLDNEQFF.

Ten or more counts support this clonotype. CDR3: CASSLRRGEQTDTQYF. CDR3 DNA sequence: TGTGCCAGCAGCTTACGTCGGGGGGAACAAACAGATACGCAGTATTTT. V usage is TRBV7-2 and J usage is TRBJ2-3; the match to TRBD2 covers 7 bases. Germline CDR1 is SGHTA and CDR2 is FQGNSA. The V segment lost 2 bases and the J segment 3 bases; nucleotides outside the gene matches: 8. The CDR3 totals 16 residues. The variable domain in full, completed from reference TRBV7-2 and TRBJ2-3, reads GAGVSQSPSNKVTEKGKDVELRCDPISGHTALYWYRQSLGQGLEFLIYFQGNSAPDKSGLPSDRFSAERTGGSVSTLTIQRTQQEDSAVYLCASSLRRGEQTDTQYFGPGTRLTVL.

The table lists this clonotype with a few counts. V gene TRBV7-3 combines with J gene TRBJ2-2, with a tentative D call TRBD1 (6 bases). V dropped 5 bases and J dropped 2 bases, with 12 bases sitting between them. This CDR3 comprises 15 residues. The germline CDR1 and CDR2 sequences are SGHTA and FQGTGA. CDR3 region: CASSPGALNTGELFF. CDR3 in DNA: TGTGCCAGCAGCCCAGGGGCACTCAACACCGGGGAGCTGTTTTTT.

This clonotype was observed many times. The V gene is TRBV20-1, the J gene TRBJ2-3, with unresolved D. In germline, CDR1 is DFQATT, CDR2 SNEGSKA (reference sequence). The CDR3 is 13 amino acids. Trimming stripped 4 bases from V and 1 base from J, with 9 bases between. This CDR3 is CSAIAVGTDTQYF. The DNA for the CDR3 is TGCAGTGCTATCGCCGTGGGCACAGATACGCAGTATTTT.

This clonotype was detected many times. This chain connects TRBV4-3 to TRBJ2-7; D remains ambiguous. Germline lookup yields CDR1 LGHNA and CDR2 YSLEER. The CDR3 loop spans 16 amino acids. Trimming pared 0 bases from V and 4 bases from J, leaving 16 bases between. In DNA, the CDR3 is TGCGCCAGCAGCCAAGATGGTCAACAGAACCCTTACGAGCAGTACTTC. It encodes CASSQDGQQNPYEQYF.

This clonotype showed up many times. The chain links TRBV7-2 to TRBJ2-3, with D perhaps matching TRBD2 (6 bases). V gave up 3 bases and J gave up 1 base, with 14 bases separating them. This CDR3 is 16 amino acids long. Germline V gene lookup returns CDR1 SGHTA and CDR2 FQGNSA. The CDR3 sequence is CASSLEGGRRTDTQYF. The DNA of the CDR3 is TGTGCCAGCAGCTTGGAAGGAGGGCGGCGCACAGATACGCAGTATTTT.

The chain couples TRBV20-1 to TRBJ2-6, with a tentative D call TRBD1 (5 bases). Between the trimmed V and J ends, which lost 6 bases and 0 bases, there was a span of 12 bases. Per germline, CDR1 DFQATT and CDR2 SNEGSKA (reference sequence). The CDR3 sequence is 15 residues long. The CDR3 coding sequence is TGCAGTGCCACTGACAGTAGCTCTGGGGCCAACGTCCTGACTTTC. Residues: CSATDSSSGANVLTF.

The chain carries TRBV5-6 and TRBJ1-1, with D unclear. CDR1 and CDR2 (germline): SGHDT, YYEEEE. The germline V and J ends were trimmed by 0 bases and 0 bases, with 9 bases remaining between them. CDR3 length: 15 amino acids. CDR3 DNA: TGTGCCAGCAGCTTGGATCTGGGAGTGAACACTGAAGCTTTCTTT. As protein: CASSLDLGVNTEAFF.

This clonotype appeared many times. Here the CDR3 reads CASSPTSTGELFF. CDR3 bases: TGTGCCAGCAGCCCGACGTCCACCGGGGAGCTGTTTTTT. This chain links TRBV7-2 with TRBJ2-2; D unclear. This CDR3 spans 13 amino acids. V gave up 5 bases and J gave up 4 bases, with 8 bases separating them. The germline CDR1 and CDR2 sequences are SGHTA and FQGNSA.

This clonotype was counted ten times or more. V and J are TRBV7-8 and TRBJ1-1; 7 nucleotides agree with TRBD1. The J segment lost 0 bases and the V segment lost 8 bases, leaving 3 bases of the junction unmatched. In germline, CDR1 is SGHVS, CDR2 FQNEAQ. The CDR3 runs 13 residues. The CDR3 DNA is TGTGCCAGCGGAGGGGGCATGAACACTGAAGCTTTCTTT. It translates to CASGGGMNTEAFF. Using reference TRBV7-8 and TRBJ1-1 for the parts outside the CDR3, the full variable domain is GAGVSQSPRYKVAKRGQDVALRCDPISGHVSLFWYQQALGQGPEFLTYFQNEAQLDKSGLPSDRFFAERPEGSVSTLKIQRTQQEDSAVYLCASGGGMNTEAFFGQGTRLTVV.

This clonotype has ten or more counts. The chain recombines TRBV12-3 or TRBV12-4 with TRBJ2-5; TRBD2 matches 10 bases. The CDR3 totals 16 residues. With V trimmed by 5 bases and J by 3 bases, 9 bases remained unmatched. In DNA form, the CDR3 reads TGTGCCAGCAGTCCCCTAAGCGGGGGGGCTGAAGAGACCCAGTACTTC. Amino acids: CASSPLSGGAEETQYF.

This clonotype was observed at least ten times. This chain uses TRBV7-2 with TRBJ2-1; D might be TRBD1 (6 bases). Trimming removed 3 bases from V and 4 bases from J, with 10 bases in between. The CDR3 is 14 amino acids. The V gene's germline CDR1 is SGHTA and CDR2 FQGNSA. This CDR3 is CASSLDSLYNEQFF. The CDR3 DNA follows: TGTGCCAGCAGCTTGGACAGCCTTTACAATGAGCAGTTCTTC.